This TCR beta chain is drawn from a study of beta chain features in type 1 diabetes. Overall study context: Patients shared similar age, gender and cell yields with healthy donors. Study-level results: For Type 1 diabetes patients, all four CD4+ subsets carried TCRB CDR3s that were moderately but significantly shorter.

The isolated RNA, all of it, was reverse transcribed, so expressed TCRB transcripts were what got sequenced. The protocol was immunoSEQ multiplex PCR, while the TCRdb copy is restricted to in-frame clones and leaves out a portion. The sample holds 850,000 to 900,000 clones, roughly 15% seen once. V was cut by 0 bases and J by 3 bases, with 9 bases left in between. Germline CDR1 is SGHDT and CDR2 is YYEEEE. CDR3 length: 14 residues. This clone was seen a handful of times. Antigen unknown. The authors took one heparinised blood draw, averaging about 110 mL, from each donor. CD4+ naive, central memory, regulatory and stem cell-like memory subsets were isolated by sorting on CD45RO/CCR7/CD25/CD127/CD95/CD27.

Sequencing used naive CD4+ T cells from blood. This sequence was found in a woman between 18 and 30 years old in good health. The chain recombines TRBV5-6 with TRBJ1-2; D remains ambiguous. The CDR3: CASSLGRPDYGYTF. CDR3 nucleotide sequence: TGTGCCAGCAGCTTGGGCAGGCCCGACTATGGCTACACCTTC.